This TCR beta chain was documented in a study of neurological immune-mediated disorders. This clonotype was seen at least ten times. V was clipped by 3 bases and J by 4 bases, with 7 bases between them. Per the germline V gene, CDR1 is DFQATT and CDR2 is SNEGSKA (reference sequence). The CDR3 covers 12 residues. TCRdb processed the 5' RACE reads anew with MiXCR; each CDR3 protein has one entry. The data show 70,000 to 95,000 distinct CDR3 sequences, around 14% seen once. Time point given: longitudinal time-point 2. This receptor was obtained from a female donor with HTLV-1-associated myelopathy (HAM/TSP). The sequencing input was PBMCs. The rearrangement joins TRBV20-1 to TRBJ2-1; D not certain. The CDR3 DNA is TGCAGTGCTAGGGCTAGGTACAATGAGCAGTTCTTC. Encoded protein: CSARARYNEQFF.